The T cell receptor beta chain under discussion was sequenced for a study of cytomegalovirus exposure and HLA in healthy donors. Study at large: There were approximately 81 million unique TCRs (from HLA-typed donors) in an early data release.

Study findings and constraints: In a later analysis, a missense DCLRE1C variant was linked to TCR beta V- and J-gene trimming.

CDR3 length: 13 residues. Trimming stripped 2 bases from V and 7 bases from J, with 8 bases between. Germline-derived CDR1 and CDR2 are MNHNS and SASEGT. Remarks on this clone: Its antigen is unknown.

Primers included in the PCR were 60 Vbeta and 13 Jbeta primers. Some clones are missing from TCRdb's copy, which holds only in-frame ones; the method was immunoSEQ multiplex PCR. The sample records 110,000 to 150,000 clones, 84% being singletons. The clonotype comes from a boy aged 2 to 10 in good health and CMV-seronegative. Sequences were obtained from PBMCs. The chain couples TRBV6-1 to TRBJ2-2; no firm D call. The CDR3 DNA reads as TGTGCCAGCAGTGAACGCGGTTACGGGGAGCTGTTTTTT. This encodes CASSERGYGELFF.